This TCR beta chain came from a study of blood T cells in healthy people across ages. Ranging in age from about 6 to 95, the donors were healthy Caucasian individuals from Russia. Sample-barcoded 5' priming and a J-beta primer mix drove a second PCR of about 6 to 12 cycles. TCRdb reprocessed the 5' RACE reads with MiXCR, giving one entry per CDR3 protein. Of about 1.6 million distinct CDR3 sequences listed, 34% are singletons. Regarding the study as a whole: CMV status of donors was unknown, possibly confounding expanded clonotype changes. Diversity estimates from one million T cells were considered underestimates.

The CDR3 spans 15 residues. With V trimmed by 4 bases and J by 7 bases, 6 bases remained unmatched. Per germline, CDR1 SGHNT and CDR2 YENEEA. As concerns this clonotype: The target antigen is unknown.

The sequencing sample was made of blood. The receptor was derived from a woman between 25 and 40 years old in good health. This chain connects TRBV11-3 to TRBJ2-1; 11 nucleotides agree with TRBD2. Written as DNA, the CDR3 is TGTGCCAGCAGCTCCGATTGGACTAGCGGGAATGAGCAGTTCTTC. Amino acid sequence: CASSSDWTSGNEQFF.